This TCR beta chain was identified in a study of identical twins. Notes on the study in general: Models predicted less out-of-frame TCR alpha sharing in monozygotic twins than was found.

Turning to this clonotype: The antigen is undetermined.

CDR3 size: 15 residues. Germline V gives CDR1 MNHEY, CDR2 SMNVEV (reference sequence). V was cut by 5 bases and J by 2 bases, with 14 bases left in between. TCRdb re-called the 5' RACE reads through MiXCR, storing one row per CDR3 protein. The repertoire holds approximately 230,000 distinct CDR3 sequences, 5.5% to 7.5% seen once, with roughly 15% in the top ten. This sample was shared with a second study, whose subject was T cells expressing NK-cell markers. That work adds: Sorting in several experiments was restricted by an anti-gamma-delta TCR antibody to alpha-beta TCR T cells.

The clonotype originates from a woman aged 18-35 years in good health. Source material: CD8+ T cells sorted from blood. The V and J genes are TRBV27 and TRBJ2-3; D not resolved. This chain's CDR3 is CASSTAESPTDTQYF. CDR3 sequence (DNA): TGTGCCAGCAGTACCGCAGAATCTCCCACAGATACGCAGTATTTT.